A selection of T cell receptor beta chains follows, all from one sample in a study of OX40 agonist ivuxolimab in advanced cancers. TCRdb's copy holds only in-frame clones and misses some; the assay was immunoSEQ multiplex PCR. The sample shows about 65,000 clones, around nine tenths of them seen only once. The sequencing here drew on CD4+ or CD8+ T cells sorted from blood, taken in a trial of the OX40 agonist ivuxolimab. Receptors originate from an adult with an advanced solid tumor such as melanoma, head and neck, liver or kidney cancer. CDR3s include the opening cysteine and the closing phenylalanine or tryptophan. The D gene is left open where the match is weak. The size entry is marked missing in some rows and otherwise reads once, few, many or a size class.

len	d_gene	v_gene	abundance	j_gene	CDR3nt	CDR3aa
16	NA	TRBV12-5	NA	TRBJ1-2	TGTGCTAGTGGTTTGGTACTTGACGGTTCGGGCTATGGCTACACCTTC	CASGLVLDGSGYGYTF
16	TRBD1	TRBV19	NA	TRBJ2-6	TGTGCCAGTTCGAAAAGGACAGGGGCTGGGGCCAACGTCCTGACTTTC	CASSKRTGAGANVLTF
19	NA	TRBV5-1	few	TRBJ2-3	TGCGCCAGCAGCCCTCGAGGAGGGCGGGGACTCACCTGGGGAGATACGCAGTATTTT	CASSPRGGRGLTWGDTQYF
15	NA	TRBV11-3	NA	TRBJ2-1	TGTGCCAGCAGCCAGGACCATAACTCCTACAATGAGCAGTTCTTC	CASSQDHNSYNEQFF
15	NA	TRBV5-4	NA	TRBJ1-1	TGTGCCAGCAGCCCCCCTGGCGCACTGAACACTGAAGCTTTCTTT	CASSPPGALNTEAFF
18	TRBD2	TRBV4-2	NA	TRBJ2-3	TGTGCCAGCAGCCAGGCCAGGACTAGCGGGGGTCCCGCGGATACGCAGTATTTT	CASSQARTSGGPADTQYF
16	TRBD1	TRBV5-8	NA	TRBJ1-1	TGTGCCAGCAGTCAAGCACAGGGGGCATTGGTCACTGAAGCTTTCTTT	CASSQAQGALVTEAFF
12	TRBD2	TRBV10-3	NA	TRBJ2-5	TGTGCCATCAGGGGGAGGGGAGAGACCCAGTACTTC	CAIRGRGETQYF
14	TRBD1	TRBV18	NA	TRBJ1-4	TGTGCCAGCTCACCGAGGACAGGGACTGAAAAACTGTTTTTT	CASSPRTGTEKLFF
17	TRBD2	TRBV7-2	once	TRBJ2-5	TGTGCCAGCAGCCAAGATCCCGCACGGGGGGGAGGAGAGACCCAGTACTTC	CASSQDPARGGGETQYF
14	TRBD1	TRBV5-5	NA	TRBJ1-1	TGTGCCAGCAGCTTGGGGACAGGGTGGGCTGAAGCTTTCTTT	CASSLGTGWAEAFF
13	NA	TRBV5-4	NA	TRBJ2-7	TGTGCCAGCAGCTTGGACCAAACCTACGAGCAGTACTTC	CASSLDQTYEQYF
17	TRBD2	TRBV5-1	once	TRBJ2-5	TGCGCCAGCAGCTTGGGACTAGCGGGGGGAAAGCAAGAGACCCAGTACTTC	CASSLGLAGGKQETQYF